This T cell receptor (beta chain) was obtained from a study of early T cells in non-severe SARS-CoV-2 infection. In TCRdb, the 5' RACE reads were re-called with MiXCR into one record per CDR3 protein. Among 65,000 to 75,000 distinct CDR3 sequences listed, around 10% were seen once. V trimming: 7 bases; J trimming: 10 bases; junction bases outside the gene matches: 7. Germline CDR1 reads SQVTM; CDR2 reads ANQGSEA. The CDR3 covers 11 residues. The TCR comes from an adult who was a healthcare worker with PCR-confirmed SARS-CoV-2 infection or an uninfected control (not recorded which). Sequences were obtained from whole blood. V usage is TRBV29-1 and J usage is TRBJ1-1; 9 positions agree with TRBD1. Written as DNA, the CDR3 is TGCAGCGCACCGACAGGGGGGGCAGCTTTCTTT. Translation gives CSAPTGGAAFF.